These T cell receptor beta chains were read from a single sample in a study of CD8 T cells in Susac syndrome. TCRdb itself ran the immunoSEQ multiplex PCR reads through MiXCR, one entry per CDR3 protein. In the table there are under 150,000 distinct CDR3 sequences, 91% of which are singletons. The source material was CD8+ T cells from PBMCs. The origin of the receptors is a human donor with multiple sclerosis. Both conserved end residues are part of each CDR3. Only some rows state a clone size, as once, few, many or a class for expanded clones.

clone_size: -; v_call: TRBV12-5; j_call: TRBJ1-5; cdr3_aa: CATGWGTGMGPQHF
clone_size: -; v_call: TRBV5-4; j_call: TRBJ1-2; cdr3_aa: CASSQGGLFGYTF
clone_size: -; v_call: TRBV10-3; j_call: TRBJ1-5; cdr3_aa: CAISDGGNQPQHF
clone_size: -; v_call: TRBV12-3/TRBV12-4; j_call: TRBJ2-5; cdr3_aa: CASSLSVAEYQETQYF
clone_size: -; v_call: TRBV9; j_call: TRBJ2-7; cdr3_aa: CASSLRDRDYEQYF
clone_size: -; v_call: TRBV20-1; j_call: TRBJ2-3; cdr3_aa: CSAVPEIPEGDTQYF
clone_size: -; v_call: TRBV5-1; j_call: TRBJ1-1; cdr3_aa: CASSLRTGEASQGTEAFF
clone_size: -; v_call: TRBV27; j_call: TRBJ1-2; cdr3_aa: CASSLTSGTASGYTF
clone_size: -; v_call: TRBV6-1; j_call: TRBJ2-2; cdr3_aa: CASRVLAGGPNTGELFF
clone_size: -; v_call: TRBV7-9; j_call: TRBJ2-1; cdr3_aa: CASSSVGGPYNEQFF
clone_size: -; v_call: TRBV24-1; j_call: TRBJ1-2; cdr3_aa: CATSDLYYGYTF
clone_size: once; v_call: TRBV5-1; j_call: TRBJ1-1; cdr3_aa: CASSFTGAPEAFF
clone_size: -; v_call: TRBV15; j_call: TRBJ1-1; cdr3_aa: CATSRVRGGNEAFF
clone_size: -; v_call: TRBV7-2; j_call: TRBJ2-1; cdr3_aa: CASSLDVAGVLNEQFF
clone_size: -; v_call: TRBV18; j_call: TRBJ2-7; cdr3_aa: CASSPDPRGDEQYF
clone_size: once; v_call: TRBV20-1; j_call: TRBJ1-5; cdr3_aa: CSARKGTVREWNQPQHF
clone_size: -; v_call: TRBV28; j_call: TRBJ2-7; cdr3_aa: CASSPSMGAIPGEQYF
clone_size: -; v_call: TRBV27; j_call: TRBJ2-3; cdr3_aa: CASSLSEANTQYF
clone_size: -; v_call: TRBV30; j_call: TRBJ1-1; cdr3_aa: CAWSPPTGGRAEAFF
clone_size: -; v_call: TRBV5-6; j_call: TRBJ2-7; cdr3_aa: CASFPRGTDSYEQYF
clone_size: -; v_call: TRBV10-3; j_call: TRBJ2-7; cdr3_aa: CAILRTGVGEQYF
clone_size: -; v_call: TRBV4-3; j_call: TRBJ2-7; cdr3_aa: CASSFRTGPSWEQYF
clone_size: once; v_call: TRBV9; j_call: TRBJ2-2; cdr3_aa: CASSVIASGAGELFF
clone_size: -; v_call: TRBV27; j_call: TRBJ2-2; cdr3_aa: CASSSGSYLTGELFF
clone_size: -; v_call: TRBV14; j_call: TRBJ2-7; cdr3_aa: CASSSRDRGTWEQYF
clone_size: -; v_call: TRBV6-2/TRBV6-3; j_call: TRBJ1-2; cdr3_aa: CASSYTLYFYGYTF
clone_size: once; v_call: TRBV27; j_call: TRBJ2-7; cdr3_aa: CASSPTLAALSYEQYF
clone_size: -; v_call: TRBV18; j_call: TRBJ2-2; cdr3_aa: CASSPWMPETGELFF
clone_size: -; v_call: TRBV24-1; j_call: TRBJ2-1; cdr3_aa: CATSDLQGPVEQFF
clone_size: -; v_call: TRBV19; j_call: TRBJ1-1; cdr3_aa: CASSMALNTEAFF
clone_size: few; v_call: TRBV5-1; j_call: TRBJ2-3; cdr3_aa: CASSLVGDTQYF
clone_size: -; v_call: TRBV28; j_call: TRBJ2-2; cdr3_aa: CASSPTGGTGELFF
clone_size: -; v_call: TRBV4-3; j_call: TRBJ1-2; cdr3_aa: CASRYARTDVYGYTF
clone_size: -; v_call: TRBV2; j_call: TRBJ2-5; cdr3_aa: CASTSFGQGAAAQYF
clone_size: -; v_call: TRBV30; j_call: TRBJ2-3; cdr3_aa: CAWSVGDRHTQYF
clone_size: -; v_call: TRBV27; j_call: TRBJ1-5; cdr3_aa: CASSSGRQPQHF
clone_size: -; v_call: TRBV9; j_call: TRBJ1-2; cdr3_aa: CASSVVDENGYTF
clone_size: -; v_call: TRBV27; j_call: TRBJ1-1; cdr3_aa: CASSLWVDHTEAFF
clone_size: -; v_call: TRBV13; j_call: TRBJ2-1; cdr3_aa: CASSLERADRVYGQFF
clone_size: -; v_call: TRBV20-1; j_call: TRBJ1-1; cdr3_aa: CSALEAFF
clone_size: few; v_call: TRBV3-1; j_call: TRBJ2-7; cdr3_aa: CASSPWTSGTYEQYF
clone_size: -; v_call: TRBV12-3/TRBV12-4; j_call: TRBJ2-3; cdr3_aa: CASSLLLQDTQYF
clone_size: -; v_call: TRBV19; j_call: TRBJ1-5; cdr3_aa: CASQGQPDQPQHF
clone_size: -; v_call: TRBV27; j_call: TRBJ2-2; cdr3_aa: CASSLGGGGTGELFF
clone_size: -; v_call: TRBV30; j_call: TRBJ2-2; cdr3_aa: CAWSVGDGELFF
clone_size: few; v_call: TRBV29-1; j_call: TRBJ1-2; cdr3_aa: CSVARHNYGYTF
clone_size: -; v_call: TRBV7-9; j_call: TRBJ2-7; cdr3_aa: CASSTRTLGEQYF
clone_size: -; v_call: TRBV7-9; j_call: TRBJ2-1; cdr3_aa: CASSPLAELYNEQFF
clone_size: -; v_call: TRBV7-9; j_call: TRBJ1-2; cdr3_aa: CASSPPHYGYTF
clone_size: -; v_call: TRBV4-3; j_call: TRBJ2-7; cdr3_aa: CASSQESDRLQPGEQYF